These 19 T cell receptor beta chains were all obtained from the same sample, sequenced in a study of blood T cell repertoires in COVID-19. Only in-frame clones appear in the TCRdb table, and some are missing; sequencing was by immunoSEQ multiplex PCR. The sample lists around 400,000 clones; more than 70% were seen once. The sample taken for sequencing was peripheral blood. Source of these receptors: a woman aged 60-70 years with COVID-19, enrolled during active disease.

The chain combines TRBV20-1 with TRBJ2-7; D perhaps matches TRBD1 (5 bases). CDR1 and CDR2 (germline): DFQATT, SNEGSKA (reference sequence). The ends were cut back, 3 bases at V and 3 bases at J, with 15 bases in the middle. This CDR3 has 14 residues. CDR3 nucleotide sequence: TGCAGTGCTAGTTTCCTTGGGCAGGGCTACGAGCAGTACTTC. Protein: CSASFLGQGYEQYF.

The gene calls are TRBV2 and TRBJ2-1; 15 bases are shared with TRBD2. The CDR3 is made up of 19 amino acids. The V and J ends lost 6 bases and 7 bases, in that order; junction bases with no gene match: 16. Germline lookup yields CDR1 SNHLY and CDR2 FYNNEI. CDR3 amino acids: CASSTPGGLAGGQGNEQFF. The DNA for the CDR3 is TGTGCCAGCAGCACCCCAGGGGGACTAGCGGGGGGCCAGGGTAATGAGCAGTTCTTC.

The chain uses TRBV6-5 and TRBJ2-4, with 7 bases aligning to TRBD2. The junction had 4 bases not matched to a gene; V was cut back by 11 bases and J by 0 bases. Germline values: CDR1 MNHEY, CDR2 SVGAGI. This CDR3 spans 13 amino acids. The CDR3 sequence is CASRGIAKNIQYF. The CDR3 coding sequence is TGTGCCTCGCGGGGGATAGCCAAAAACATTCAGTACTTC.

This clone was detected only a few times. The J gene is TRBJ1-1, the V gene TRBV5-6; 7 bases map to TRBD1. V lost 4 bases and J lost 1; bases outside the gene matches: 10. CDR3 length: 16 residues. CDR1 and CDR2 (germline): SGHDT, YYEEEE. CDR3 loop: CASSPPQGWKNTEAFF. CDR3 bases: TGTGCCAGCAGCCCCCCACAGGGGTGGAAGAACACTGAAGCTTTCTTT.

V and J are TRBV7-9 and TRBJ1-2, with 8 bases matching TRBD1. V trimming: 10 bases; J trimming: 4 bases; junction bases outside the gene matches: 11. This CDR3 comprises 14 residues. Germline V gene data show CDR1 as SEHNR and CDR2 as FQNEAQ (reference sequence). CDR3 coding DNA: TGTGCCACAGCCTCCGGGACAGGATTCTATGGCTACACCTTC. As protein: CATASGTGFYGYTF. The variable domain in full, completed from reference TRBV7-9 and TRBJ1-2, reads DTGVSQNPRHKITKRGQNVTFRCDPISEHNRLYWYRQTLGQGPEFLTYFQNEAQLEKSRLLSDRFSAERPKGSFSTLEIQRTEQGDSAMYLCATASGTGFYGYTFGSGTRLTVV.

This clone turned up a few times. Written as DNA, the CDR3 is TGTGCCAGCAGTAAGGGGGTCAGTAGTGCTTTCTTT. It translates to CASSKGVSSAFF. This sequence joins TRBV28 and TRBJ1-1; possibly TRBD1 for D (6 bases). Germline V gene data show CDR1 as MDHEN and CDR2 as SYDVKM. V lost 5 bases, J lost 11 bases, and 15 bases lay in between. The CDR3 runs to 12 residues. Filled out from reference TRBV28 and TRBJ1-1, the complete variable domain reads DVKVTQSSRYLVKRTGEKVFLECVQDMDHENMFWYRQDPGLGLRLIYFSYDVKMKEKGDIPEGYSVSREKKERFSLILESASTNQTSMYLCASSKGVSSAFFGQGTRLTVV.

The V gene is TRBV9, the J gene TRBJ1-4; D unclear. Per the germline V gene, CDR1 is SGDLS and CDR2 is YYNGEE. The V and J ends lost 0 bases and 0 bases respectively, with 9 bases between them. CDR3 length: 16 residues. In DNA form, the CDR3 reads TGTGCCAGCAGCGTAGGGGCAGGAACAACTAATGAAAAACTGTTTTTT. Protein: CASSVGAGTTNEKLFF.

The V and J genes are TRBV27 and TRBJ1-3; 7 bases map to TRBD1. Trimming removed 3 bases from V and 0 bases from J; junction bases left unmatched: 2. This CDR3 region has 15 residues. Germline-derived CDR1 and CDR2 are MNHEY and SMNVEV (reference sequence). In DNA form, the CDR3 reads TGTGCCAGCAGTTTCAGACAGGGCTCTGGAAACACCATATATTTT. Translating gives CASSFRQGSGNTIYF.

The chain carries TRBV2 and TRBJ1-2; D call uncertain. The CDR3 is 10 residues long. The V and J ends lost 8 bases and 2 bases respectively, with 3 bases between them. Looked up from germline, CDR1 is SNHLY and CDR2 is FYNNEI. The DNA for the CDR3 is TGTGCCAGCGCGAACTATGGCTACACCTTC. Protein product: CASANYGYTF.

The J gene is TRBJ2-3, the V gene TRBV18; TRBD1 aligns across 7 bases. J was trimmed by 0 bases and V by 6 bases; bases with no gene match: 9. Germline V gene sequence: CDR1 KGHSH, CDR2 LQKENI. CDR3 size: 16 residues. CDR3 DNA: TGTGCCAGCTCCCAAGCGACAGGGCTGAGCACAGATACGCAGTATTTT. Encoded protein: CASSQATGLSTDTQYF. Supplemented by reference TRBV18 and TRBJ2-3, the full variable domain reads NAGVMQNPRHLVRRRGQEARLRCSPMKGHSHVYWYRQLPEEGLKFMVYLQKENIIDESGMPKERFSAEFPKEGPSILRIQQVVRGDSAAYFCASSQATGLSTDTQYFGPGTRLTVL.

This chain links TRBV6-5 with TRBJ1-2; TRBD1 is a possible D gene (5 bases). The CDR3 is 15 residues long. V dropped 6 bases and J dropped 2 bases, with 16 bases sitting between them. Germline CDR1 and CDR2: MNHEY and SVGAGI. The CDR3 spells CASSIVQGLNYGYTF. The CDR3 coding sequence is TGTGCCAGCAGCATTGTCCAGGGATTGAACTATGGCTACACCTTC.

V is TRBV10-3 and J is TRBJ2-1, with D possibly being TRBD2 (7 bases). The CDR3 is made up of 18 amino acids. The V end was cut by 3 bases, the J end by 0 bases, with 18 bases between. Germline CDR1 ENHRY, CDR2 SYGVKD. CDR3 sequence: CAISEGGAGSVSYNEQFF. The CDR3 DNA follows: TGTGCCATCAGTGAAGGGGGGGCCGGGTCGGTCTCCTACAATGAGCAGTTCTTC.

DNA for the CDR3: TGTGCCAGCAGCCACCTCCCCTGGCCAGGGGGTAGTTATGGCTACACCTTC. The encoded protein is CASSHLPWPGGSYGYTF. The chain uses TRBV3-1 (or the pseudogene TRBV3-2) and TRBJ1-2; TRBD1 agrees at 7 bases. The CDR3 extends over 17 amino acids. V shed 3 bases and J 5 bases; nucleotides not matched to a gene: 15. Germline CDR1 is LGHDT and CDR2 is YNNKEL (reference sequence).

This chain joins TRBV6-5 and TRBJ2-5, with D possibly being TRBD2 (7 bases). CDR1 and CDR2 from the germline V gene are MNHEY and SVGAGI. The length of the CDR3 is 14 residues. The V end lost 6 bases, the J end lost 4 bases, and 15 bases lay between the germline ends. The CDR3 DNA reads TGTGCCAGCAGCCGAGGGGGGGTCGGAGAGACCCAGTACTTC. Translating it yields CASSRGGVGETQYF.

The rearrangement joins TRBV7-3 to TRBJ2-1, with D perhaps TRBD2 (5 bases). The CDR3 is 13 amino acids. The V end lost 5 bases, the J end lost 6 bases, and 11 bases lay between the germline ends. CDR1 and CDR2 (germline): SGHTA, FQGTGA. CDR3 loop: CASSRPGFNEQFF. As DNA, the CDR3 is TGTGCCAGCAGCCGGCCGGGGTTCAATGAGCAGTTCTTC. Based on the CDR3 plus reference TRBV7-3 and TRBJ2-1, the full variable domain is GAGVSQTPSNKVTEKGKYVELRCDPISGHTALYWYRQSLGQGPEFLIYFQGTGAADDSGLPNDRFFAVRPEGSVSTLKIQRTERGDSAVYLCASSRPGFNEQFFGPGTRLTVL.

V gene TRBV3-1 (or the pseudogene TRBV3-2) combines with J gene TRBJ2-1, with D possibly being TRBD2 (7 bases). V lost 4 bases and J lost 0, with 25 bases in between. The CDR3 spans 20 residues. Looked up from germline, CDR1 is LGHDT and CDR2 is YNNKEL (reference sequence). CDR3 in amino acids: CASSPPPGGGSPSSYNEQFF. The CDR3 DNA sequence: TGTGCCAGCAGCCCACCGCCGGGCGGGGGCTCCCCGAGCTCCTACAATGAGCAGTTCTTC.

V is TRBV5-5 and J is TRBJ1-1, with unresolved D. This CDR3 comprises 13 residues. V was cut by 1 base and J by 5 bases, with 9 bases left in between. Germline V gene data show CDR1 as SGHKS and CDR2 as YYEKEE (reference sequence). The CDR3 region is CASSLSLETEAFF. CDR3 coding DNA: TGTGCCAGCAGCTTGAGTCTGGAGACTGAAGCTTTCTTT.

The V gene is TRBV20-1, the J gene TRBJ2-5; D not certain. The CDR3 is made up of 11 amino acids. The ends were cut back, 4 bases at V and 2 bases at J, with 5 bases in the middle. Germline values: CDR1 DFQATT, CDR2 SNEGSKA (reference sequence). This chain's CDR3 is CSATVQETQYF. The CDR3 bases are TGCAGTGCTACCGTACAAGAGACCCAGTACTTC.

Here the CDR3 DNA reads TGTGCCAGCAGCCGGGGACACCGTGGGGGTAATTCACCCCTCCACTTT. Translated: CASSRGHRGGNSPLHF. The chain has TRBV5-6 and TRBJ1-6; a possible D gene is TRBD1 (6 bases). The V and J ends lost 4 bases and 6 bases respectively, with 17 bases between them. The germline V gene encodes CDR1 SGHDT and CDR2 YYEEEE. CDR3 length equals 16 residues.